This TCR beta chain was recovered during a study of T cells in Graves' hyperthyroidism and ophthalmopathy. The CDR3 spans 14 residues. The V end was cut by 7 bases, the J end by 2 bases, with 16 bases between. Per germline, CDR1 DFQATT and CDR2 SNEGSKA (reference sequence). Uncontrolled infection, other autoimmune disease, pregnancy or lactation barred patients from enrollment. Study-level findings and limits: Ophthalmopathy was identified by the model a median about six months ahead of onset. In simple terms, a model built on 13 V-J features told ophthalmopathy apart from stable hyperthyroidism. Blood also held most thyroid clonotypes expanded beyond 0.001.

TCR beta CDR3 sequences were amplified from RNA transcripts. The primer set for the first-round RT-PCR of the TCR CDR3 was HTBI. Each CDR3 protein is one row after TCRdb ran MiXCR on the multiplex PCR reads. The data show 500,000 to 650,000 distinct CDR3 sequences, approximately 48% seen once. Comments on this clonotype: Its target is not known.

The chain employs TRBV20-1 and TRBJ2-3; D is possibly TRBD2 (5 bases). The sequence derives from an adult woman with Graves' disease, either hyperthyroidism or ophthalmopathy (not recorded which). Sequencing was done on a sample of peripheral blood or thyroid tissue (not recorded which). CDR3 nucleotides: TGCAGTGTAAAAGGACTGCACTTCACAGATACGCAGTATTTT. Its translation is CSVKGLHFTDTQYF.